This TCR beta chain was captured in a study of chemoradiotherapy in HPV16-positive cancers. Here immunoSEQ multiplex PCR was the method, and the copy in TCRdb shows in-frame clones only, minus some. The data contain 9,500 to 15,000 clones, roughly 90% of them singletons. V lost 0 bases, J lost 1 base, and 9 bases lay in between. The CDR3 covers 15 residues. From germline, CDR1 is MGHRA and CDR2 YSYEKL. Repertoires were sampled repeatedly during chemoradiotherapy. With respect to this clone: Its specificity is unknown.

Study observations and caveats: Better recurrence-free survival went with HPV-responsive T-cell expansion in HPV16-positive patients. During treatment, candidate HPV-specific clones and E7-related motifs expanded in tumor.

The chain uses TRBV4-1 and TRBJ2-5, with TRBD1 as a possible D gene (5 bases). The TCR was taken from a human donor with HPV-associated anogenital cancer. The biological material was taken from a patient who underwent chemoradiotherapy. CDR3 region: CASSQDPQGQETQYF. CDR3 DNA: TGCGCCAGCAGCCAAGATCCCCAGGGCCAAGAGACCCAGTACTTC.